The next 14 T cell receptor beta chains were all read from a single sample in a study of T cells in Graves' hyperthyroidism and ophthalmopathy. Amplified TCR beta CDR3 regions came from RNA transcripts. Using the HTBI primer set, a first-round RT-PCR was run on the TCR CDR3. In TCRdb, the multiplex PCR reads were re-called with MiXCR into one record per CDR3 protein. The table includes about 300,000 distinct CDR3 sequences, approximately 15% detected once. Material: blood. Every receptor here comes from a middle-aged woman with Graves' hyperthyroidism.

This clonotype turned up a few times. The CDR3 nucleotides read TGTGCCAGCGTTTCGGACGGGGACACCGGGGAGCTGTTTTTT. This codes for CASVSDGDTGELFF. The chain has TRBV12-3 or TRBV12-4 and TRBJ2-2, with D possibly TRBD2 on 5 matching bases. The CDR3 extends over 14 amino acids. V shed 8 bases and J shed 3 bases, with 13 bases lying between them.

The V gene is TRBV3-1, the J gene TRBJ2-3; TRBD2 agrees at 7 bases. The V segment lost 0 bases and the J segment 1 base; nucleotides outside the gene matches: 4. The CDR3 extends over 16 amino acids. From germline, CDR1 is LGHDT and CDR2 YNNKEL (reference sequence). The CDR3 is CASSQEAGFGTDTQYF. The CDR3 region has the DNA TGTGCCAGCAGCCAAGAAGCGGGATTTGGCACAGATACGCAGTATTTT.

Worth noting for this clonotype: With a much larger clone just one base away, this may be a read error. This sequence joins TRBV2 and TRBJ1-1; D is uncertain. Germline CDR1 and CDR2: SNHLY and FYNNEI. The CDR3 totals 11 residues. The CDR3 here is CTAARVTEAFF. The CDR3 region has the DNA TGTACCGCAGCGCGAGTCACTGAAGCTTTCTTT.

The CDR3 loop is CSAVGSTSGISYNEQFF. Written as DNA, the CDR3 is TGCAGTGCTGTCGGCTCTACAAGCGGGATCTCCTACAATGAGCAGTTCTTC. The chain recombines TRBV20-1 with TRBJ2-1, with 7 bases fitting TRBD2. This CDR3 spans 17 amino acids. CDR1 is DFQATT and CDR2 is SNEGSKA in the germline V gene (reference sequence). J was trimmed by 0 bases and V by 5 bases; bases with no gene match: 13.

The V and J genes are TRBV18 and TRBJ2-3, with 15 bases lining up with TRBD2. Trimming took 5 bases from V and 5 from J; bases not matched to a gene: 5. Per germline, CDR1 KGHSH and CDR2 LQKENI. There are 16 residues in the CDR3. For the CDR3, the DNA is TGTGCCAGCTCATCGGGACTAGCGGGAGGTGGAGATACGCAGTATTTT. Its protein is CASSSGLAGGGDTQYF.

This clonotype was seen only a few times. V and J are TRBV7-9 and TRBJ1-3; D is unclear. Germline V lookup: CDR1 SEHNR, CDR2 FQNEAQ (reference sequence). The CDR3 loop spans 19 amino acids. Trimming shortened V by 7 bases and J by 0 bases, and 25 bases separated the two germline ends. CDR3 residues: CASIPPLKGIPSSGNTIYF. Written as DNA, the CDR3 is TGTGCCAGCATCCCCCCCCTGAAGGGAATCCCAAGCTCTGGAAACACCATATATTTT.

This clonotype was observed many times. The rearrangement joins TRBV12-3 or TRBV12-4 to TRBJ2-1; TRBD1 is a possible D gene (5 bases). The CDR3 loop spans 13 amino acids. Trimming removed 4 bases from V and 8 bases from J, with 12 bases in between. CDR3 DNA sequence: TGTGCCAGCAGTTCCCAGGGTTTGGATGAGCAGTTCTTC. Protein product: CASSSQGLDEQFF.

J is TRBJ1-4 and V is TRBV4-2, with unresolved D. Trimming removed 1 base from V and 2 bases from J, with 11 bases in between. Germline V gene sequence: CDR1 LGHNA, CDR2 YNFKEQ. This CDR3 has 16 residues. The CDR3 DNA sequence: TGTGCCAGCAGCCAAGGGGAGGAGCACACTAATGAAAAACTGTTTTTT. Amino acids: CASSQGEEHTNEKLFF.

The table lists this clonotype with many counts. CDR3 amino acids: CASSPPDRVDGGYTF. The CDR3 nucleotides read TGTGCCAGCAGCCCTCCGGACAGGGTAGACGGGGGCTACACCTTC. This chain links TRBV3-1 with TRBJ1-2; TRBD1 matches at 8 bases. The trim removed 4 bases at V and 8 bases at J, leaving 12 bases unmatched. Germline CDR1 reads LGHDT; CDR2 reads YNNKEL (reference sequence). The CDR3 extends over 15 amino acids.

The chain combines TRBV6-1 with TRBJ2-2; 10 bases match TRBD1. Germline lookup yields CDR1 MNHNS and CDR2 SASEGT. Trimming cost V 4 bases and J 0 bases; bases outside gene matches: 2. The CDR3 sequence is 16 residues long. The CDR3 loop is CASSGQGASNTGELFF. DNA for the CDR3: TGTGCCAGCAGTGGACAGGGGGCCTCGAACACCGGGGAGCTGTTTTTT.

The count of this clonotype is one. This chain joins TRBV19 and TRBJ1-1, with D tentatively TRBD1 (5 bases). This CDR3 has 14 residues. V lost 2 bases and J lost 1, with 8 bases in between. Per germline, CDR1 LNHDA and CDR2 SQIVND (reference sequence). The CDR3 spells CASSIFTGNTEAFF. As DNA, the CDR3 is TGTGCCAGTAGTATATTTACAGGGAACACTGAAGCTTTCTTT. The full variable domain, in which reference TRBV19 and TRBJ1-1 provide the parts outside the CDR3, is DGGITQSPKYLFRKEGQNVTLSCEQNLNHDAMYWYRQDPGQGLRLIYYSQIVNDFQKGDIAEGYSVSREKKESFPLTVTSAQKNPTAFYLCASSIFTGNTEAFFGQGTRLTVV.

This clonotype was seen ten or more times. The CDR3 coding sequence is TGTGCCAGCAGTGAAGCTACGACAGGGGGCTGGGAGACCCAGTACTTC. Translation gives CASSEATTGGWETQYF. The rearrangement links TRBV2 to TRBJ2-5, with 10 bases fitting TRBD1. The CDR3 is made up of 16 amino acids. The germline V gene encodes CDR1 SNHLY and CDR2 FYNNEI. The V segment lost 0 bases and the J segment 5 bases; nucleotides outside the gene matches: 6.

This clonotype appeared many times. The chain employs TRBV20-1 and TRBJ2-7; 8 positions agree with TRBD1. The CDR3 spans 15 residues. After removal of 0 bases from V and 4 bases from J, the junction contained 8 bases not matched to a gene. Germline V gene lookup returns CDR1 DFQATT and CDR2 SNEGSKA (reference sequence). CDR3 bases: TGCAGTGCTAGAGATAACGGACAGGGTTTGTACGAGCAGTACTTC. The encoded protein is CSARDNGQGLYEQYF.

This clonotype was counted only a few times. This chain connects TRBV5-5 to TRBJ2-7; D perhaps matches TRBD2 (6 bases). Germline CDR1 reads SGHKS; CDR2 reads YYEKEE (reference sequence). Trimming took 2 bases from V and 2 from J, leaving 17 bases between them. CDR3 length: 16 amino acids. Here the CDR3 reads CASSLEASATPYEQYF. Written as DNA, the CDR3 is TGTGCCAGCAGCTTAGAGGCTAGCGCCACCCCCTACGAGCAGTACTTC.